This TCR beta chain derives from a study of Graves' ophthalmopathy and Graves' hyperthyroidism. The PBMCs were taken from less than 11 ml of fresh peripheral blood. Transcripts of RNA were the source for amplifying TCR beta CDR3 regions. HTBI primers were employed in first-round RT-PCR, then a second-round multiplex PCR followed. One entry per CDR3 protein results from TCRdb running MiXCR on the multiplex PCR reads. The sample shows some 750,000 distinct CDR3 sequences, 40% of them seen only once. Germline CDR1 reads SNHLY; CDR2 reads FYNNEI. V lost 6 bases to trimming and J lost 5 bases, with 20 bases between them. CDR3 length: 16 amino acids. Findings and caveats of the study: Discriminating ophthalmopathy from stable hyperthyroidism, a 13-signature model attained a sensitivity of about 90% and a specificity of around 77%.

This clonotype has a count of ten or more. Antigen: not known. The material sequenced was peripheral blood. The chain recombines TRBV2 with TRBJ1-5; D is perhaps TRBD1 (5 bases). The sequence was obtained from an adult man with Graves' ophthalmopathy. The CDR3: CASRALTAGTHQPQHF. CDR3 bases: TGTGCCAGCAGGGCCCTAACCGCAGGGACTCATCAGCCCCAGCATTTT.